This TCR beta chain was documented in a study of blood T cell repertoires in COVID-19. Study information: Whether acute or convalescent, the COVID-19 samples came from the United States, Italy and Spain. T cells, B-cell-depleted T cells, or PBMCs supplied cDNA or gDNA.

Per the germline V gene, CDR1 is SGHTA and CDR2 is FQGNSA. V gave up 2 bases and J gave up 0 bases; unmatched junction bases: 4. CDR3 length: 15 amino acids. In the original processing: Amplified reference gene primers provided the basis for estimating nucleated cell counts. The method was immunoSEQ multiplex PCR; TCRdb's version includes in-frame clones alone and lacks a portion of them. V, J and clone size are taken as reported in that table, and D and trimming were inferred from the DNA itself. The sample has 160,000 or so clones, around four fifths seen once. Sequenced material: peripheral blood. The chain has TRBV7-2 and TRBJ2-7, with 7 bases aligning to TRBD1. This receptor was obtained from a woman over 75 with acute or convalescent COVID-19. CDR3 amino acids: CASSLYRGISYEQYF. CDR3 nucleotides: TGTGCCAGCAGCTTATACAGGGGCATCTCCTACGAGCAGTACTTC.